The 11 T cell receptor beta chains presented below share a single source sample, sequenced in a study of blood T cell repertoires in COVID-19. The assay was immunoSEQ multiplex PCR, and TCRdb's table has in-frame clones only and misses some. Among fewer than 80,000 clones listed, more than 75% were seen once. What was sequenced was peripheral blood. Receptor source: a human donor in a cohort sampled during active COVID-19.

This clone was observed a single time. This rearrangement joins TRBV7-3 to TRBJ2-4; D is possibly TRBD1 (6 bases). This CDR3 comprises 16 residues. Trimming removed 2 bases from V and 2 bases from J, with 13 bases in between. Germline V gives CDR1 SGHTA, CDR2 FQGTGA. The CDR3 reads CASSLQGPHSKNIQYF. In DNA form, the CDR3 reads TGTGCCAGCAGCTTACAGGGGCCCCATTCCAAAAACATTCAGTACTTC.

This clone came up many times. V usage is TRBV24-1 and J usage is TRBJ1-1; D is perhaps TRBD1 (5 bases). Germline V gene data show CDR1 as KGHDR and CDR2 as SFDVKD. This CDR3 comprises 13 residues. V lost 3 bases and J lost 4, with 8 bases in between. CDR3 protein: CATSDGGSTEAFF. CDR3 bases: TGTGCCACCAGTGATGGGGGGAGCACTGAAGCTTTCTTT.

This rearrangement joins TRBV15 to TRBJ1-2; D possibly corresponds to TRBD1 (6 bases). The germline V and J ends were trimmed by 0 bases and 5 bases, with 13 bases remaining between them. CDR1 and CDR2 (germline): LNHNV, YYDKDF (reference sequence). This CDR3 contains 15 residues. The DNA for the CDR3 is TGTGCCACCAGCAGAGAATCGGGGGGCGCATATGGCTACACCTTC. Translation: CATSRESGGAYGYTF.

The chain uses TRBV6-1 and TRBJ1-5; D is possibly TRBD1 (6 bases). This CDR3 region has 13 residues. Trimming took 2 bases from V and 7 from J, leaving 9 bases between them. CDR1 is MNHNS and CDR2 is SASEGT in the germline V gene. CDR3 region: CASSEPRGQPQHF. As DNA, the CDR3 is TGTGCCAGCAGTGAACCAAGGGGGCAGCCCCAGCATTTT.

This chain joins TRBV6-1 and TRBJ1-5; D perhaps matches TRBD1 (5 bases). Looked up from germline, CDR1 is MNHNS and CDR2 is SASEGT. This CDR3 has 15 amino acids. Trimming removed 2 bases from V and 2 bases from J, with 10 bases in between. The DNA of the CDR3 is TGTGCCAGCAGTGAAATAGGGGATGGCAATCAGCCCCAGCATTTT. As protein: CASSEIGDGNQPQHF.

V gene TRBV3-1 (or the pseudogene TRBV3-2) combines with J gene TRBJ2-7; 7 positions match TRBD1. Germline lookup yields CDR1 LGHDT and CDR2 YNNKEL (reference sequence). CDR3 length: 13 residues. The V gene end was trimmed by 1 base and the J gene end by 4 bases; junction bases not matched to a gene: 1. The CDR3 protein is CASSQATGYEQYF. The CDR3 nucleotides are TGTGCCAGCAGCCAAGCGACAGGGTACGAGCAGTACTTC.

The V call is TRBV7-3, the J call TRBJ1-5; no firm D call. The germline V gene encodes CDR1 SGHTA and CDR2 FQGTGA. The CDR3 is made up of 13 amino acids. V was pared by 8 bases and J by 0 bases, with 8 bases between. The CDR3 reads CASARGSNQPQHF. In DNA form, the CDR3 reads TGTGCCAGCGCTCGGGGTAGCAATCAGCCCCAGCATTTT.

The chain has TRBV10-1 and TRBJ1-1; D is unresolved. V dropped 2 bases and J dropped 9 bases, with 13 bases sitting between them. The germline gives CDR1 WNHNN, CDR2 SYGVQD (reference sequence). The CDR3 consists of 13 residues. DNA for the CDR3: TGCGCCAGCAGTGAGAGGTCGAGAGGGAAAGCTTTCTTT. Its protein is CASSERSRGKAFF.

The chain is built from TRBV5-1 and TRBJ1-1, with 10 bases aligning to TRBD1. The V gene end was trimmed by 4 bases and the J gene end by 3 bases; junction bases not matched to a gene: 6. CDR1 and CDR2 (germline): SGHRS, YFSETQ. This CDR3 comprises 15 residues. CDR3 sequence: CASSPPGTGDTEAFF. The CDR3 DNA sequence: TGCGCCAGCAGCCCACCCGGGACAGGGGACACTGAAGCTTTCTTT. Together with reference TRBV5-1 and TRBJ1-1, the CDR3 gives the full variable domain: KAGVTQTPRYLIKTRGQQVTLSCSPISGHRSVSWYQQTPGQGLQFLFEYFSETQRNKGNFPGRFSGRQFSNSRSEMNVSTLELGDSALYLCASSPPGTGDTEAFFGQGTRLTVV.

In DNA, the CDR3 is TGCGCCAGCAGCGCACGCCTCCGGTCCTCAACTAATGAAAAACTGTTTTTT. Amino acid sequence: CASSARLRSSTNEKLFF. The V gene is TRBV4-1, the J gene TRBJ1-4; D uncertain. V shed 5 bases and J shed 0 bases, with 16 bases lying between them. The CDR3 contains 17 residues. From germline, CDR1 is MGHRA and CDR2 YSYEKL.

J is TRBJ2-7 and V is TRBV11-2; maybe TRBD1 (6 bases). V gave up 5 bases and J gave up 2 bases, with 13 bases separating them. CDR3 length equals 14 residues. Looked up from germline, CDR1 is SGHAT and CDR2 is FQNNGV. The CDR3 reads CASSTGIGAYEQYF. As DNA, the CDR3 is TGTGCCAGCAGCACAGGGATCGGCGCCTACGAGCAGTACTTC.